This section outlines one TCR beta chain sequence together with its context. The target antigen is unknown. V gave up 8 bases and J gave up 8 bases; unmatched junction bases: 13. Germline values: CDR1 MNHEY, CDR2 SMNVEV (reference sequence). The CDR3 length is 15 residues. This sample was taken from a study of T cell clones after liver transplantation. Study information: Tolerant meant at least one year fully off immunosuppression without liver enzymes above twice normal. Study-wide results and limits: In 5 of 8 subjects, circulating graft-donor-reactive CD4 TCRbeta sequences fell significantly after transplant.

Sequencing was performed with immunoSEQ multiplex PCR; in TCRdb, only in-frame clones are kept and a portion is missing. The table lists about 15,000 clones, approximately 86% of them singletons. The chain carries TRBV27 and TRBJ2-1, with TRBD2 matching over 9 bases. This receptor was identified in a human patient who received a liver transplant. Some T cells may arise from the graft donor. The specimen was CD8+ T cells from blood, collected around 4 years after liver transplant. The CDR3 sequence: CASAPTGTSNDEQFF. DNA of the CDR3: TGTGCCAGCGCGCCGACCGGGACTAGCAATGATGAGCAGTTCTTC.